These T cell receptor beta chains were read from a single sample in a study of T-cell memory formation after mild COVID-19. TCRdb re-derived calls from the 5' RACE reads in MiXCR, one entry per CDR3 protein. The data show about 400,000 distinct CDR3 sequences, more than 20% seen once. Sequencing used PBMCs or a T cell subset sorted from them (not recorded which). The origin of the receptors is an adult woman who had mild COVID-19 (a few samples of this study predate the infection). Cell type and time point are not known. The CDR3 runs from the conserved cysteine through the conserved F or W. D genes are given only for firm matches. Clone size is not always given. Where it is, it says once, few, many or a class for expanded clones.

j_call: TRBJ2-5; d_call: NA; cdr3_length: 12; clone_size: NA; v_call: TRBV20-1; cdr3_nt: TGCAGTGCTAGTACTGTAGGAGAGACCCAGTACTTC; cdr3_aa: CSASTVGETQYF
j_call: TRBJ1-1; d_call: NA; cdr3_length: 14; clone_size: NA; v_call: TRBV29-1; cdr3_nt: TGCAGCGTTTTATCCTCTGCAGGGAACACTGAAGCTTTCTTT; cdr3_aa: CSVLSSAGNTEAFF
j_call: TRBJ2-3; d_call: NA; cdr3_length: 14; clone_size: NA; v_call: TRBV20-1; cdr3_nt: TGCAGTGCTAGAAGTTATGAGGGCACAGATACGCAGTATTTT; cdr3_aa: CSARSYEGTDTQYF
j_call: TRBJ1-1; d_call: TRBD1; cdr3_length: 15; clone_size: NA; v_call: TRBV4-2; cdr3_nt: TGTGCCAGCAGCCAGGACAGGGGGCGCAATACTGAAGCTTTCTTT; cdr3_aa: CASSQDRGRNTEAFF
j_call: TRBJ2-3; d_call: TRBD2; cdr3_length: 17; clone_size: NA; v_call: TRBV24-1; cdr3_nt: TGTGCCACCAGTGATCCTGGGCGGGAGGGCCCAGCAGATACGCAGTATTTT; cdr3_aa: CATSDPGREGPADTQYF
j_call: TRBJ2-1; d_call: TRBD1; cdr3_length: 13; clone_size: NA; v_call: TRBV19; cdr3_nt: TGTGCCAGTAGTACAGGGGGATTAGCGGAGCAGTTCTTC; cdr3_aa: CASSTGGLAEQFF
j_call: TRBJ1-1; d_call: NA; cdr3_length: 13; clone_size: NA; v_call: TRBV6-5; cdr3_nt: TGTGCCAGCACCGGGACGACTAACACTGAAGCTTTCTTT; cdr3_aa: CASTGTTNTEAFF
j_call: TRBJ1-1; d_call: NA; cdr3_length: 14; clone_size: NA; v_call: TRBV7-2; cdr3_nt: TGTGCCAGCAGCTTAGCGCGGGGGACCACTGAAGCTTTCTTT; cdr3_aa: CASSLARGTTEAFF
j_call: TRBJ2-3; d_call: TRBD1; cdr3_length: 15; clone_size: few; v_call: TRBV18; cdr3_nt: TGTGCCAGCTCACCGTCAGGGGGTCTGTCCGATACGCAGTATTTT; cdr3_aa: CASSPSGGLSDTQYF
j_call: TRBJ2-1; d_call: TRBD2; cdr3_length: 17; clone_size: few; v_call: TRBV6-5; cdr3_nt: TGTGCCAGCAGTCCACGGGATTCCGGGAGGGCGTACAATGAGCAGTTCTTC; cdr3_aa: CASSPRDSGRAYNEQFF
j_call: TRBJ2-1; d_call: TRBD1; cdr3_length: 15; clone_size: few; v_call: TRBV7-9; cdr3_nt: TGTGCCAGCAGCTCCCTTCGGACAGGGATGGTTGAGCAGTTCTTC; cdr3_aa: CASSSLRTGMVEQFF
j_call: TRBJ2-2; d_call: TRBD1; cdr3_length: 15; clone_size: NA; v_call: TRBV9; cdr3_nt: TGTGCCAGCAGCTCCCGGGACAGCCACACCGGGGAGCTGTTTTTT; cdr3_aa: CASSSRDSHTGELFF
j_call: TRBJ2-2; d_call: NA; cdr3_length: 14; clone_size: NA; v_call: TRBV7-3; cdr3_nt: TGTGCCAGCAGCTTAAGGCCGGGTATCGGGGAGCTGTTTTTT; cdr3_aa: CASSLRPGIGELFF
j_call: TRBJ2-7; d_call: TRBD2; cdr3_length: 16; clone_size: NA; v_call: TRBV12-3/TRBV12-4; cdr3_nt: TGTGCAAGCAGTTTGACTAGCGGGGGCCGTGGGTACGAGCAGTACTTC; cdr3_aa: CASSLTSGGRGYEQYF
j_call: TRBJ1-2; d_call: TRBD1; cdr3_length: 15; clone_size: few; v_call: TRBV3-1; cdr3_nt: TGTGCCAGCAGCCAAATAAGACAGGGGAACTATGGCTACACCTTC; cdr3_aa: CASSQIRQGNYGYTF
j_call: TRBJ2-7; d_call: TRBD1; cdr3_length: 14; clone_size: few; v_call: TRBV4-1; cdr3_nt: TGCGCCAGCAGCCAAGTGGACAGGGGTTACGAGCAGTACTTC; cdr3_aa: CASSQVDRGYEQYF
j_call: TRBJ2-5; d_call: NA; cdr3_length: 15; clone_size: NA; v_call: TRBV5-5; cdr3_nt: TGTGCCAGCAGCCGATTGTCCGGGACTGGAGAGACCCAGTACTTC; cdr3_aa: CASSRLSGTGETQYF
j_call: TRBJ2-7; d_call: NA; cdr3_length: 13; clone_size: NA; v_call: TRBV11-2; cdr3_nt: TGTGCCAGCAGCTTCGCTGACTCCTACGAGCAGTACTTC; cdr3_aa: CASSFADSYEQYF
j_call: TRBJ2-5; d_call: NA; cdr3_length: 14; clone_size: NA; v_call: TRBV3-1; cdr3_nt: TGTGCCAGCAGCCCCCTCCTGGGTCAAGAGACCCAGTACTTC; cdr3_aa: CASSPLLGQETQYF
j_call: TRBJ2-3; d_call: TRBD2; cdr3_length: 18; clone_size: NA; v_call: TRBV24-1; cdr3_nt: TGTGCCACCAGCAATAGCGGGAGGGCCCGGGCGGGCACAGATACGCAGTATTTT; cdr3_aa: CATSNSGRARAGTDTQYF
j_call: TRBJ1-1; d_call: NA; cdr3_length: 15; clone_size: few; v_call: TRBV5-1; cdr3_nt: TGCGCCAGCAGCTTGTTAGGGGCCTCTGACACTGAAGCTTTCTTT; cdr3_aa: CASSLLGASDTEAFF
j_call: TRBJ2-2; d_call: NA; cdr3_length: 15; clone_size: few; v_call: TRBV3-1; cdr3_nt: TGTGCCAGCAGCTCGGACTGGATGAACACCGGGGAGCTGTTTTTT; cdr3_aa: CASSSDWMNTGELFF